A selection of T cell receptor beta chains follows, all from one sample in a study of technical replicates of blood from several donors. Assay: immunoSEQ multiplex PCR; the TCRdb copy retains only in-frame clones and omits some. Counted here are around 85,000 clones, 90% to 95% occurring once; the ten biggest clones make up 0.2% to 0.3%. The sequenced sample was T cells isolated from PBMCs. Receptor source: a human donor in good health. CDR3s include the opening cysteine and the closing phenylalanine or tryptophan. The D gene is left open where the match is weak. The size of a clone is reported for some rows only, either as once, few or many, or as a class for expanded clones.

j_call v_call clone_size d_call cdr3_aa cdr3_nt
TRBJ2-7 TRBV9 . . CASSVAWQGMYEQYF TGTGCCAGCAGCGTAGCGTGGCAGGGGATGTACGAGCAGTACTTC
TRBJ1-1 TRBV10-3 . . CAISESTTAPGGGTEAFF TGTGCCATCAGTGAGTCGACAACAGCCCCGGGGGGGGGCACTGAAGCTTTCTTT
TRBJ2-7 TRBV25-1 . . CASSEGQEASEQYF TGTGCCAGCAGTGAAGGGCAGGAGGCGAGCGAGCAGTACTTC
TRBJ1-5 TRBV28 . . CASSLPHTSFRGQPQHF TGTGCCAGCAGTTTACCCCATACCTCCTTTCGGGGACAGCCCCAGCATTTT
TRBJ2-7 TRBV10-3 . . CAISENLADYEQYF TGTGCCATCAGTGAGAATCTAGCCGACTACGAGCAGTACTTC
TRBJ2-1 TRBV5-1 . TRBD1 CASRTGLTEQFF TGCGCCAGCAGGACAGGGTTAACTGAGCAGTTCTTC
TRBJ2-1 TRBV30 . TRBD2 CAWSGVPGGGHEQFF TGTGCCTGGAGCGGCGTTCCCGGGGGAGGGCATGAGCAGTTCTTC
TRBJ2-5 TRBV29-1 once . CSVVPPAETQYF TGCAGCGTTGTGCCGCCCGCGGAGACCCAGTACTTC
TRBJ1-2 TRBV10-2 . TRBD1 CASRPTGGNGYTF TGCGCCAGCAGGCCAACAGGGGGCAATGGCTACACCTTC
TRBJ2-5 TRBV5-1 once . CASSLTLAETQYF TGCGCCAGCAGCTTGACCCTCGCGGAGACCCAGTACTTC
TRBJ2-5 TRBV14 . . CASSQIPGLPQETQYF TGTGCCAGCAGCCAAATACCGGGACTCCCGCAAGAGACCCAGTACTTC
TRBJ2-5 TRBV5-4 . . CASSLGQGPQETQYF TGTGCCAGCAGCTTGGGGCAGGGGCCGCAAGAGACCCAGTACTTC
TRBJ2-2 TRBV6-1 . . CASILAGELFF TGTGCCAGCATTTTAGCCGGGGAGCTGTTTTTT
TRBJ1-1 TRBV2 . TRBD1 CASRDPTGTGGVFQTEAFF TGTGCCAGCAGGGATCCAACCGGGACAGGGGGTGTTTTTCAAACTGAAGCTTTCTTT
TRBJ2-1 TRBV7-9 . TRBD2 CASSQLAGGLYDSYNEQFF TGTGCCAGCAGCCAACTAGCGGGAGGATTGTATGACTCCTACAATGAGCAGTTCTTC
TRBJ2-3 TRBV18 . . CASSPLGGARTDTQYF TGTGCCAGCTCACCACTTGGGGGCGCACGCACAGATACGCAGTATTTT
TRBJ2-7 TRBV7-9 . . CASSPAGVPEQYF TGTGCCAGCAGCCCCGCCGGGGTCCCCGAGCAGTACTTC
TRBJ2-1 TRBV9 . . CASSVGSGLRNEQFF TGTGCCAGCAGCGTAGGGTCTGGACTGCGTAATGAGCAGTTCTTC
TRBJ1-3 TRBV9 . . CASSVAGSGNTIYF TGTGCCAGCAGCGTCGCCGGCTCTGGAAACACCATATATTTT
TRBJ2-1 TRBV5-1 . TRBD2 CASKLSNGRGEQFF TGCGCCAGCAAATTAAGTAACGGGAGGGGTGAGCAGTTCTTC
TRBJ1-2 TRBV7-9 . . CASSSRQVEGYTF TGTGCCAGCAGCTCAAGACAGGTCGAAGGCTACACCTTC
TRBJ2-2 TRBV2 . TRBD1 CASRAVVPGQLNTGELFF TGTGCCAGCAGGGCAGTGGTCCCGGGACAGCTAAACACCGGGGAGCTGTTTTTT
TRBJ1-5 TRBV19 . . CASSISPSGGPNQPQHF TGTGCCAGTAGTATTTCCCCCTCAGGCGGGCCCAATCAGCCCCAGCATTTT
TRBJ1-1 TRBV6-1 . TRBD1 CASETGGSTEAFF TGTGCCAGCGAGACAGGGGGGTCCACTGAAGCTTTCTTT
TRBJ2-2 TRBV7-9 . . CASSPKTPITGELFF TGTGCCAGCAGCCCCAAGACACCCATCACCGGGGAGCTGTTTTTT
TRBJ1-2 TRBV4-1 . TRBD1 CASSHGQGAFNYGYTF TGCGCCAGCAGCCATGGACAGGGGGCCTTTAACTATGGCTACACCTTC
TRBJ2-7 TRBV19 once . CASSLGGSYEQYF TGTGCCAGTAGTCTGGGGGGTTCCTACGAGCAGTACTTC